This T cell receptor beta chain was retrieved from a study of regulatory T cells in long-lasting Graves disease. Findings of the study overall: Persistent disease preferred TRBV28, TRBJ1-2 and TRBJ2-5; new disease, TRBV20-1 and TRBJ2-1. Shared public clonotypes totalled 2,741 in persistent patients, compared with about 930 in new patients.

Building of the TCR beta libraries involved iRepertoire HTBI primers and Arm-PCR of CDR3 regions. TCRdb used MiXCR to reprocess the multiplex PCR reads, holding one entry per CDR3 protein. The sample lists 360,000 or so distinct CDR3 sequences; approximately 16% were seen once. About this clonotype itself: Its antigen is unknown.

The CDR3 extends over 12 amino acids. With 5 bases removed from V and 1 base from J, the gap between germline ends came to 8 bases. Per germline, CDR1 DFQATT and CDR2 SNEGSKA (reference sequence). Time point noted: newly diagnosed GD, antithyroid drugs for less than 3 months. Generation of the TCR library employed RNA extracted from PBMCs. These same records also appear under a second study, on T cells in Graves' hyperthyroidism and ophthalmopathy. That source adds: Exclusions: uncontrolled infection, other autoimmune disease, pregnancy, lactation. Ophthalmopathy could be told apart from stable hyperthyroidism with a 13 V-J model.

This sample comprised peripheral blood mononuclear cells (PBMCs), obtained at new diagnosis, from a patient treated with antithyroid drugs. The rearrangement joins TRBV20-1 to TRBJ1-1, with D uncertain. The receptor was isolated from a man between 40 and 49 years old with Graves disease. The CDR3 bases are TGCAGTGCTGAAACACAGAACACTGAAGCTTTCTTT. Amino acids: CSAETQNTEAFF.